The subject of this entry is one TCR beta chain. This record comes from a study of T cell changes during pregnancy in multiple sclerosis. Clones were read by immunoSEQ multiplex PCR, and TCRdb kept only the in-frame ones, dropping some. The sample yields roughly 80,000 clones, approximately 94% seen once. The sample in question was peripheral blood, obtained after pregnancy. The receptor comes from a female donor in good health, enrolled as a control in a pregnancy study.

The CDR3 DNA follows: TGTGCCAGCATGGTAAGCGGGACCACAGATACGCAGTATTTT. Translated: CASMVSGTTDTQYF. The V call is TRBV2, the J call TRBJ2-3; 7 nucleotides align to TRBD2. Germline V gene data show CDR1 as SNHLY and CDR2 as FYNNEI. J lost 2 bases, V lost 7 bases, and 6 bases had no gene match. CDR3 length equals 14 residues.